Following are 3 T cell receptor beta chains from one sample sequenced in a study of T cell responses to AZD1222 COVID-19 vaccine. Clones were read by immunoSEQ multiplex PCR, and TCRdb kept only the in-frame ones, dropping some. In the table there are more than 150,000 clones, 70% to 90% of which are singletons. This specimen consisted of peripheral blood, obtained after recovery from COVID-19. Receptor source: an adult who had recovered from COVID-19.

The chain links TRBV28 to TRBJ2-7, with D hard to call. V lost 2 bases to trimming and J lost 0 bases, with 11 bases between them. Germline V gene lookup returns CDR1 MDHEN and CDR2 SYDVKM. There are 15 residues in the CDR3. The CDR3: CASSLNGMSSYEQYF. The CDR3, as DNA: TGTGCCAGCAGTTTAAACGGAATGAGCTCCTACGAGCAGTACTTC.

This rearrangement joins TRBV10-3 to TRBJ2-1, with D maybe TRBD1 (5 bases). Germline CDR1 reads ENHRY; CDR2 reads SYGVKD. The CDR3 spans 14 residues. V dropped 10 bases and J dropped 15 bases, with 28 bases sitting between them. The CDR3 loop reads CATRSTVLTMSVFF. The CDR3 DNA follows: TGTGCCACCAGGTCGACAGTCCTTACAATGAGCGTGTTCTTC.

This rearrangement joins TRBV7-3 to TRBJ1-6; D perhaps matches TRBD1 (5 bases). This CDR3 is built from 15 residues. Germline CDR1 reads SGHTA; CDR2 reads FQGTGA. V lost 3 bases to trimming and J lost 1 base, with 7 bases between them. As DNA, the CDR3 is TGTGCCAGCAGCTTCGACAGATCCTATAATTCACCCCTCCACTTT. Amino acid sequence: CASSFDRSYNSPLHF.